The 21 T cell receptor beta chains given below trace back to one sample, sequenced in a study of human T cells and chemical hapten exposure. Regarding time point: patch test 1, 2 weeks after DPC sensitization. Treatment: therapeutic diphenylcyclopropenone sensitization with weekly scalp DPC. MiXCR was run by TCRdb on the RACE reads, yielding one entry per CDR3 protein. This table holds around 300,000 distinct CDR3 sequences, about 7% found once. This material consisted of whole blood, taken in connection with sensitization to the hapten diphenylcyclopropenone (DPC). The receptor set was obtained from a woman between 18 and 29 years old with alopecia areata. Some clones in this sample may be carry-over from other donors' samples.

The V and J genes are TRBV11-2 and TRBJ1-2, with a tentative D call TRBD1 (6 bases). Germline-derived CDR1 and CDR2 are SGHAT and FQNNGV. This CDR3 spans 16 amino acids. Trimming took off 6 bases at V and 4 bases at J, with 21 bases between the two ends. The CDR3 is CASSFGKQGSFYGYTF. In DNA, the CDR3 is TGTGCCAGCAGTTTTGGCAAACAGGGTTCCTTCTATGGCTACACCTTC.

This clonotype was found once. Sequence at one end of the junction differs from germline and may be a read error. The chain couples TRBV6-4 to TRBJ2-3; D possibly matches TRBD1 or TRBD2 (5 bases each). Germline V gives CDR1 MRHNA, CDR2 SNTAGT. The CDR3 is made up of 13 amino acids. The CDR3 is CASSDGGGDTHYF. CDR3 in DNA: TGTGCCAGCAGTGACGGGGGTGGAGATACGCATTATTTT.

This clonotype was recorded a few times. This sequence joins TRBV9 and TRBJ2-7; 9 nucleotides line up with TRBD2. The germline V gene encodes CDR1 SGDLS and CDR2 YYNGEE. This CDR3 comprises 14 residues. Trimming at V came to 4 bases and at J to 1 base, leaving 3 bases not matched to a gene. CDR3 protein: CASSLAGTSYEQYF. In DNA, the CDR3 is TGTGCCAGCAGCCTAGCGGGGACATCCTACGAGCAGTACTTC. The complete variable domain, with remaining parts taken from reference TRBV9 and TRBJ2-7, reads DSGVTQTPKHLITATGQRVTLRCSPRSGDLSVYWYQQSLDQGLQFLIQYYNGEERAKGNILERFSAQQFPDLHSELNLSSLELGDSALYFCASSLAGTSYEQYFGPGTRLTVT.

The sample holds a few counts of this clonotype. The chain has TRBV6-2 or TRBV6-3 and TRBJ2-1; 8 nucleotides agree with TRBD2. Germline CDR1 is MNHEY and CDR2 is SVGEGT. The CDR3 length is 16 residues. Trimming cost V 4 bases and J 9 bases; bases outside gene matches: 14. Here the CDR3 reads CASSSPRGSGAGEQFF. The CDR3 DNA is TGTGCCAGCAGTTCCCCCCGGGGTAGCGGGGCTGGTGAGCAGTTCTTC.

This clonotype came up many times. This chain connects TRBV7-2 to TRBJ2-2; D is ambiguous. V lost 4 bases to trimming and J lost 5 bases, with 8 bases between them. Germline assignment: CDR1 SGHTA and CDR2 FQGNSA. The length of the CDR3 is 13 residues. For the CDR3, the DNA is TGTGCCAGCAGCTGGGGTTGGACCGGGGAGCTGTTTTTT. It yields the protein CASSWGWTGELFF.

At least ten counts were recorded for this clonotype. The genes are TRBV18 and TRBJ2-5; D may match TRBD1 or TRBD2 (5 bases each). V lost 3 bases to trimming and J lost 3 bases, with 11 bases between them. The CDR3 is 14 amino acids. Germline CDR1 is KGHSH and CDR2 is LQKENI. CDR3 region: CASSPSGGKETQYF. In DNA, the CDR3 is TGTGCCAGCTCACCCTCTGGGGGAAAAGAGACCCAGTACTTC. The variable domain in full, completed from reference TRBV18 and TRBJ2-5, reads NAGVMQNPRHLVRRRGQEARLRCSPMKGHSHVYWYRQLPEEGLKFMVYLQKENIIDESGMPKERFSAEFPKEGPSILRIQQVVRGDSAAYFCASSPSGGKETQYFGPGTRLLVL.

The gene calls are TRBV28 and TRBJ2-3, with D maybe TRBD2 (6 bases). Trimming took off 7 bases at V and 5 bases at J, with 13 bases between the two ends. The CDR3 contains 13 residues. Germline lookup yields CDR1 MDHEN and CDR2 SYDVKM. The CDR3 loop is CASKEGRRDTQYF. CDR3 DNA: TGTGCCAGCAAGGAGGGTAGAAGAGATACGCAGTATTTT.

At least ten counts were recorded for this clonotype. The V call is TRBV4-2, the J call TRBJ2-3; a weak D match, TRBD1 (5 bases). CDR3 size: 15 residues. The V gene's germline CDR1 is LGHNA and CDR2 YNFKEQ. Trimming took 0 bases from V and 14 from J, leaving 21 bases between them. CDR3 bases: TGTGCCAGCAGCCAAGATACAGGCGTAGTACGTACTTGGTATTTT. The encoded protein is CASSQDTGVVRTWYF.

This clonotype was observed a handful of times. The V and J genes are TRBV7-3 and TRBJ1-1; the D gene is possibly TRBD1 (5 bases). Germline V gene sequence: CDR1 SGHTA, CDR2 FQGTGA. This CDR3 region has 13 residues. V lost 5 bases to trimming and J lost 9 bases, with 16 bases between them. The CDR3 DNA is TGTGCCAGCAGCCCCACGGGACCGAATCAAGCTTTCTTT. This gives the protein CASSPTGPNQAFF.

The rearrangement uses TRBV4-1 and TRBJ1-4; D gene uncertain. Trimming removed 1 base from V and 2 bases from J, with 11 bases in between. The CDR3 covers 16 residues. Looked up from germline, CDR1 is MGHRA and CDR2 is YSYEKL. The CDR3 coding sequence is TGCGCCAGCAGCCAAGTGTTTGCCGGGACTAATGAAAAACTGTTTTTT. Translating it yields CASSQVFAGTNEKLFF.

This clonotype was detected many times. V and J are TRBV12-3 or TRBV12-4 and TRBJ1-1, with D possibly being TRBD1 (5 bases). CDR3 size: 14 residues. V lost 2 bases to trimming and J lost 5 bases, with 12 bases between them. The DNA for the CDR3 is TGTGCCAGCAGTTTACAGGGATCGGGGACTGAAGCTTTCTTT. This translates into CASSLQGSGTEAFF.

The table lists this clonotype with a few counts. V and J are TRBV5-1 and TRBJ1-1; D not resolved. Per the germline V gene, CDR1 is SGHRS and CDR2 is YFSETQ. There are 15 residues in the CDR3. V was clipped by 2 bases and J by 1 base, with 12 bases between them. This CDR3 reads CASSFLSSANTEAFF. DNA of the CDR3: TGCGCCAGCAGCTTTCTCAGTTCAGCGAACACTGAAGCTTTCTTT.

With regard to this clonotype: At one of its ends the junction is not consistent with the germline gene, which may arise from a read error. This rearrangement joins TRBV14 to TRBJ1-2; 8 bases map to TRBD1. The CDR3 loop spans 12 amino acids. Per germline, CDR1 SGHDN and CDR2 FVKESK. CDR3: CASSMRTGPTSF. DNA of the CDR3: TGTGCCAGCAGCATGCGGACAGGGCCTACAAGCTTC.

This clonotype was counted a few times. This sequence joins TRBV3-1 and TRBJ1-2; TRBD1 matches at 7 bases. CDR1 is LGHDT and CDR2 is YNNKEL in the germline V gene (reference sequence). This CDR3 has 15 amino acids. The trim removed 4 bases at V and 5 bases at J, leaving 10 bases unmatched. The CDR3 sequence is CASSLRGTALYGYTF. CDR3 sequence (DNA): TGTGCCAGCAGCCTTCGAGGGACAGCACTTTATGGCTACACCTTC.

The chain couples TRBV7-2 to TRBJ1-4; TRBD1 might be the D (5 bases). The CDR3 is 16 amino acids. CDR1 is SGHTA and CDR2 is FQGNSA in the germline V gene. V gave up 0 bases and J gave up 0 bases, with 8 bases separating them. The CDR3 sequence: CASSLAGTATNEKLFF. The CDR3 DNA is TGTGCCAGCAGCTTAGCTGGGACCGCAACTAATGAAAAACTGTTTTTT.

This clonotype turned up a few times. This rearrangement joins TRBV19 to TRBJ1-1; the D gene is possibly TRBD1 (6 bases). Trimming shortened V by 4 bases and J by 0 bases, and 15 bases separated the two germline ends. CDR1 is LNHDA and CDR2 is SQIVND in the germline V gene (reference sequence). This CDR3 contains 16 residues. The CDR3 region is CASSNRGADLNTEAFF. The CDR3 DNA reads TGTGCCAGTAGTAATCGGGGGGCGGATTTGAACACTGAAGCTTTCTTT.

This clonotype was seen at least ten times. Lacking the conserved final phenylalanine or tryptophan, this CDR3 likely reflects a read error. The rearrangement joins TRBV7-9 to TRBJ2-3; 9 bases are shared with TRBD1. From germline, CDR1 is SEHNR and CDR2 FQNEAQ (reference sequence). This CDR3 is built from 16 residues. Trimming at V came to 4 bases and at J to 2 bases, leaving 7 bases not matched to a gene. Written as DNA, the CDR3 is TGTGCCAGCAGCTGGGGACAGGGAGAGGCCACAGATACGCAGTATCTT. Its translation is CASSWGQGEATDTQYL.

This clonotype showed up many times. J is TRBJ1-6 and V is TRBV4-3, with a weak D call TRBD1 (5 bases). V gave up 3 bases and J gave up 7 bases, with 7 bases separating them. This CDR3 comprises 13 residues. Germline CDR1 and CDR2: LGHNA and YSLEER. Here the CDR3 reads CASSQTVNSPLHF. CDR3 coding DNA: TGCGCCAGCAGCCAGACAGTCAATTCACCCCTCCACTTT.

At least ten counts were recorded for this clonotype. V is TRBV20-1 and J is TRBJ2-5; 8 bases are a match to TRBD2. Germline V gives CDR1 DFQATT, CDR2 SNEGSKA (reference sequence). J gave up 4 bases and V 5 bases, and 9 bases lay outside the gene matches. The CDR3 is made up of 14 amino acids. The CDR3 here is CSAPTGGVGETQYF. The DNA for the CDR3 is TGCAGTGCTCCTACGGGAGGGGTTGGAGAGACCCAGTACTTC.

This clonotype was seen a handful of times. The genes are TRBV7-6 and TRBJ2-1; TRBD2 aligns across 9 bases. This CDR3 is built from 16 residues. The ends lost 5 bases at V and 9 bases at J; junction bases unmatched: 14. CDR1 and CDR2 from the germline V gene are SGHVS and FNYEAQ. The CDR3 sequence: CASSPPFGSGGLEQFF. For the CDR3, the DNA is TGTGCCAGCAGCCCCCCATTTGGTAGCGGGGGTCTTGAGCAGTTCTTC.

This clonotype appeared a few times. This rearrangement joins TRBV28 to TRBJ2-7; TRBD1 matches at 10 bases. V was clipped by 5 bases and J by 6 bases; unmatched bases: 13. Per the germline V gene, CDR1 is MDHEN and CDR2 is SYDVKM. The CDR3 contains 16 residues. The CDR3 DNA sequence: TGTGCCAGCAGTCCCGTGGGGACAGGGGTAGTTGGCGAGCAGTACTTC. This sequence encodes CASSPVGTGVVGEQYF.